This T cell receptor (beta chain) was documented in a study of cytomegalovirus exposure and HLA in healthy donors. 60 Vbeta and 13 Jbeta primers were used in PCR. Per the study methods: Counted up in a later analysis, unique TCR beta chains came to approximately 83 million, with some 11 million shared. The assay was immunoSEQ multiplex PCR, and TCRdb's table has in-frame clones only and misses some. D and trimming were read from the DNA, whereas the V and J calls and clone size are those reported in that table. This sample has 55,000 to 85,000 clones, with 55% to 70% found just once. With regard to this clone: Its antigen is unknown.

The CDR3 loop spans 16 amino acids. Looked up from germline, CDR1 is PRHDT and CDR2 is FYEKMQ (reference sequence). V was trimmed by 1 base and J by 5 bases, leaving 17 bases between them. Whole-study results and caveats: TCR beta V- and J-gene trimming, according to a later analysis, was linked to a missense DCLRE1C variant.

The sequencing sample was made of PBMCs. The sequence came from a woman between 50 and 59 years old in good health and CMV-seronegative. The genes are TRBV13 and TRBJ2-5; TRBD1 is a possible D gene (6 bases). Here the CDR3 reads CASSLVGKGDEETQYF. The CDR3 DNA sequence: TGTGCCAGCAGCTTAGTGGGGAAGGGGGATGAGGAGACCCAGTACTTC. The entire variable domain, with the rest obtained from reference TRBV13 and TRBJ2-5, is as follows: AAGVIQSPRHLIKEKRETATLKCYPIPRHDTVYWYQQGPGQDPQFLISFYEKMQSDKGSIPDRFSAQQFSDYHSELNMSSLELGDSALYFCASSLVGKGDEETQYFGPGTRLLVL.